This entry is about one T cell receptor (beta chain). Its antigen remains unknown. One end of the junction does not line up with germline, which may come from a read error. Collection of 8.5 to 10 milliliters of peripheral blood was performed for each donor. These data originate in a study of blood T cells in healthy people across ages. The study, taken as a whole, reports: The fall in TCR beta diversity per million T cells was roughly linear with age.

The germline V gene encodes CDR1 MNHNS and CDR2 SASEGT. CDR3 length equals 12 residues. Next came a second PCR, run for roughly 6 to 11 cycles, which used a sample-barcoded 5' primer along with a J-beta primer mix. All samples yielded 3 million or more CDR3-containing paired-end reads. TCRdb re-derived calls from the 5' RACE reads in MiXCR, one entry per CDR3 protein. The sample gives over 1,200,000 distinct CDR3 sequences, approximately 63% of which show up once; over 5% is in the top ten. Sequenced: blood. The receptor's source is a man aged 18 to 30 in good health. The rearrangement uses TRBV6-1 and TRBJ1-3; 9 bases map to TRBD1. The CDR3 sequence is CRRDRAGNTIYF. For the CDR3, the DNA is TGCCGAAGGGACAGGGCTGGAAACACCATATATTTT.